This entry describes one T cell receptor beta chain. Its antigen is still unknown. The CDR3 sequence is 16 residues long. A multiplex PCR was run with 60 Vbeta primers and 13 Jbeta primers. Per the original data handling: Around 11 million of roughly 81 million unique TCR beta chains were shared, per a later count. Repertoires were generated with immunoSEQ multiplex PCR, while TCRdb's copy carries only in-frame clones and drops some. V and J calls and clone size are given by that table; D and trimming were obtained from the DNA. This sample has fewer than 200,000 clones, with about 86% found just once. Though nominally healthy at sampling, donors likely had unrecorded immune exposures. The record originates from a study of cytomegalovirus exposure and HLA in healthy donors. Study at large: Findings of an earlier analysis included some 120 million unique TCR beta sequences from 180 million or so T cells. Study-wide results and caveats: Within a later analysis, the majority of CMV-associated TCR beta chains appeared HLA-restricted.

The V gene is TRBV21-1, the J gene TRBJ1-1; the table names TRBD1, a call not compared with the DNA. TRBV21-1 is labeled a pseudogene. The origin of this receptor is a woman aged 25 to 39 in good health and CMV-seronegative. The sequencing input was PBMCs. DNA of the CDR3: TGTGCCAGCAGCAAATTAGCAGGGGCGAAGGGGACTGAAGCTTTCTTT. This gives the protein CASSKLAGAKGTEAFF.